This T cell receptor (beta chain) derives from a study of blood T cells in healthy people across ages. A second PCR of about 7 to 12 cycles used a sample-barcoded 5' primer and a J-beta primer mix. TCRdb reanalysed the 5' RACE reads using MiXCR and keeps one entry per CDR3 protein. This sample yields approximately 940,000 distinct CDR3 sequences, of which about 48% are seen a single time; under 15% belongs to the top ten. CDR1 is SGHTA, CDR2 FQGNSA, per germline. CDR3 length equals 14 residues. The V segment lost 5 bases and the J segment 5 bases; nucleotides outside the gene matches: 6. Study-wide results and limits: Long-lived donors carried more naive CD4+ cells and greater diversity than aged donors.

For this clonotype: What it recognizes is unknown.

This clonotype was sampled from a man aged 30-40 years in good health. Sequencing was carried out using blood. This rearrangement joins TRBV7-2 to TRBJ1-5; 7 bases fit TRBD1. CDR3 sequence (DNA): TGTGCCAGCAGCCTACAGGGGACAGATCAGCCCCAGCATTTT. Translation gives CASSLQGTDQPQHF.